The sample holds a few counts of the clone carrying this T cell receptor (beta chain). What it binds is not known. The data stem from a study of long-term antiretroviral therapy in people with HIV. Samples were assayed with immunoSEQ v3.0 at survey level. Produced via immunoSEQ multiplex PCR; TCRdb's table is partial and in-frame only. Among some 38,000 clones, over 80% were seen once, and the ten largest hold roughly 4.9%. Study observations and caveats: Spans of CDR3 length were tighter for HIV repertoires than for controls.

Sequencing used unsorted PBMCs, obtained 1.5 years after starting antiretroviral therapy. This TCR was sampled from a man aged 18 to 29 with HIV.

As DNA, the CDR3 is TGTGCCAGCAGCTTGTTCGCGGGAGGGTCTAATGAGCAGTTCTTC. The encoded protein is CASSLFAGGSNEQFF. This chain joins TRBV5-6 and TRBJ2-1; 9 nucleotides align to TRBD2. Per germline, CDR1 SGHDT and CDR2 YYEEEE. This CDR3 region has 15 residues. V lost 1 base to trimming and J lost 7 bases; unmatched junction nucleotides: 6.